This is a list of T cell receptor beta chains from one sample in a study of monozygotic twins with inflammatory bowel disease. TCRdb re-called the 5' RACE reads and catalogs CDR3 proteins one per entry, DNA excluded. The sample has about 330,000 distinct CDR3 sequences. The sequencing input was blood. The source of these receptors is a human donor with ulcerative colitis or Crohn's disease, or a healthy co-twin of an affected twin (not recorded which). CDR3s include the opening cysteine and the closing phenylalanine or tryptophan. The order of the fields is J gene, V gene, CDR3 protein.

TRBJ2-7	TRBV5-1	CASSGGGAYEQYF
TRBJ1-1	TRBV12-3/TRBV12-4	CASSRFGGIREAFF
TRBJ2-1	TRBV6-1	CASTDDSGAGSYNEQFF
TRBJ2-7	TRBV6-1	CASSKDRASYEQYF
TRBJ2-3	TRBV20-1	CSARGETDTQYF
TRBJ2-5	TRBV24-1	CATSDLRDREETQYF
TRBJ1-5	TRBV24-1	CATSDHSTGFNQPQHF
TRBJ1-1	TRBV7-2	CASTPRQGGTEAFF
TRBJ1-2	TRBV4-1	CASSQEIVRPGANYGYTF
TRBJ1-1	TRBV4-1	CASSRPQGKDTEAFF
TRBJ1-5	TRBV7-2	CASSFTVNQPQHF
TRBJ1-6	TRBV11-2	CASNFQDRERFSLHF
TRBJ2-1	TRBV7-3	CASSPSAGGLGEQFF
TRBJ2-6	TRBV12-3/TRBV12-4	CATAPVAGANVLTF
TRBJ2-2	TRBV7-3	CASSLTSAAGELFF
TRBJ2-5	TRBV10-3	CASGTSGVRETQYF
TRBJ2-1	TRBV4-1	CASSQDQLAGVIYNEQFF
TRBJ1-4	TRBV18	CASQADRANEKLFF
TRBJ1-4	TRBV7-2	CASSLVTGPQEKLFF